The text below deals with one TCR beta chain. Its cognate antigen is unknown. This entry is derived from a study of cytomegalovirus exposure and HLA in healthy donors. Study as a whole: Across some 400 genotyped donors, just over 80% landed in the Caucasian-associated ancestry cluster.

The CDR3 sequence is 16 residues long. The germline V gene encodes CDR1 MGHDK and CDR2 SYGVNS. Between the trimmed V and J ends, which lost 3 bases and 9 bases, there was a span of 21 bases. Study-wide results and caveats: Earlier results showed most TCR beta V segments being productive about 90% or about 30% of the time.

Vbeta (60) and Jbeta (13) primers were used in the PCR. Method: immunoSEQ multiplex PCR; TCRdb's copy keeps in-frame clones and lacks some. The table has some 130,000 clones, about 80% seen once. This TCR derives from a man aged 45-60 years in good health and CMV-seronegative. The chain uses TRBV25-1 and TRBJ1-5, with D hard to call. Specimen: PBMCs. The CDR3 DNA reads TGTGCCAGCAGTGATCGAGCGGAGGGCCCAACACGGCCCCAGCATTTT. Encoded protein: CASSDRAEGPTRPQHF.